These 31 T cell receptor beta chains were sequenced from one sample in a study of T-cell reconstitution after alpha-beta-depleted transplantation in children. Library preparation (for TCRbeta) was performed with unique molecular identifiers. Using its own MiXCR run on the PCR reads, TCRdb lists one record per CDR3 protein. The data show approximately 590,000 distinct CDR3 sequences, about 10% seen once. The source was PBMCs from the stem cell graft donor, collected from the stem cell graft. The receptors come from a human donor who donated a stem cell graft to a child with acute myeloid leukemia.

This clonotype was recorded at least ten times. The rearrangement joins TRBV29-1 to TRBJ2-1; TRBD2 aligns across 11 bases. Trimming cost V 7 bases and J 6 bases; bases outside gene matches: 2. The germline gives CDR1 SQVTM, CDR2 ANQGSEA. This CDR3 is built from 12 residues. The CDR3 DNA follows: TGCAGCGCAACTAGCGGGAGCAATGAGCAGTTCTTC. Its translation: CSATSGSNEQFF.

This clonotype was recorded many times. The V gene is TRBV6-5, the J gene TRBJ1-2, with 8 positions matching TRBD1. Looked up from germline, CDR1 is MNHEY and CDR2 is SVGAGI. The CDR3 has 12 amino acids. J gave up 6 bases and V 6 bases, and 3 bases lay outside the gene matches. CDR3 bases: TGTGCCAGCAGAACGACAGGGGATGGCTACACCTTC. Translation gives CASRTTGDGYTF.

This clonotype occurred many times. This chain uses TRBV29-1 with TRBJ2-1, with 8 nucleotides matching TRBD2. The germline CDR1 and CDR2 sequences are SQVTM and ANQGSEA. The CDR3 runs 13 residues. V was pared by 8 bases and J by 4 bases, with 7 bases of the junction left unmatched. In DNA, the CDR3 is TGCAGCCTTTCACTAGCGGCATACAATGAGCAGTTCTTC. This encodes CSLSLAAYNEQFF.

Worth noting for this clonotype: At one end, the junction sequence differs from germline, possibly due to a read error. The chain couples TRBV7-7 to TRBJ2-3; 8 nucleotides agree with TRBD1. Per germline, CDR1 SSHAT and CDR2 FNYEAQ (reference sequence). The CDR3 sequence is 16 residues long. In nucleotides, the CDR3 is TGTGCTAGCAGCGCCCTGACAGGGGAGCTTGGGGATACGCAGTATTTT. Translation gives CASSALTGELGDTQYF.

The chain joins TRBV4-2 to TRBJ2-3; 8 nucleotides agree with TRBD2. The germline V gene has CDR1 LGHNA and CDR2 YNFKEQ. V dropped 1 base and J dropped 0; count of bases not matched to a gene: 3. The CDR3 is 16 residues long. CDR3 in DNA: TGTGCCAGCAGCCAAGGGACTAGCTTTAGCACAGATACGCAGTATTTT. Encoded protein: CASSQGTSFSTDTQYF.

This clonotype was seen repeatedly, ten times or more. V usage is TRBV7-2 and J usage is TRBJ2-5; D remains ambiguous. CDR1 SGHTA and CDR2 FQGNSA come from the germline V gene. The CDR3 loop spans 13 amino acids. Between the trimmed V and J ends, which lost 4 bases and 0 bases, there was a span of 6 bases. The DNA of the CDR3 is TGTGCCAGCAGCTCCCTATACCAAGAGACCCAGTACTTC. It yields the protein CASSSLYQETQYF. Looking up the rest from reference TRBV7-2 and TRBJ2-5 gives the full variable domain: GAGVSQSPSNKVTEKGKDVELRCDPISGHTALYWYRQSLGQGLEFLIYFQGNSAPDKSGLPSDRFSAERTGGSVSTLTIQRTQQEDSAVYLCASSSLYQETQYFGPGTRLLVL.

This chain links TRBV16 with TRBJ2-7, with 8 bases lining up with TRBD1. The CDR3 length is 13 residues. Trimming at V came to 0 bases and at J to 6 bases, leaving 1 base not matched to a gene. Germline-derived CDR1 and CDR2 are KGHSY and FQNENV. This CDR3 reads CASSQSDRGEQYF. DNA for the CDR3: TGTGCCAGCAGCCAATCTGACAGGGGCGAGCAGTACTTC. Based on the CDR3 plus reference TRBV16 and TRBJ2-7, the full variable domain is GEEVAQTPKHLVRGEGQKAKLYCAPIKGHSYVFWYQQVLKNEFKFLISFQNENVFDETGMPKERFSAKCLPNSPCSLEIQATKLEDSAVYFCASSQSDRGEQYFGPGTRLTVT.

This clonotype showed up just a few times. The rearrangement links TRBV6-6 to TRBJ1-1; 7 bases fit TRBD1. The CDR3 covers 13 residues. The V gene end was trimmed by 8 bases and the J gene end by 7 bases; junction bases not matched to a gene: 10. From germline, CDR1 is MNHNY and CDR2 SVGAGI (reference sequence). The CDR3 DNA reads TGTGCCAGCCTCCCTACAGGGGCAGGTGAAGCTTTCTTT. Residues: CASLPTGAGEAFF.

V usage is TRBV28 and J usage is TRBJ2-1, with TRBD2 identical over 8 bases. J lost 5 bases, V lost 4 bases, and 4 bases had no gene match. The CDR3 sequence is 14 residues long. CDR1 is MDHEN and CDR2 is SYDVKM in the germline V gene. The CDR3 region has the DNA TGTGCCAGCAGTTCGCCGGGACTAGACAATGAGCAGTTCTTC. Translated, it gives CASSSPGLDNEQFF.

The V call is TRBV20-1, the J call TRBJ2-3, with 12 bases fitting TRBD2. V shed 2 bases and J 5 bases; nucleotides not matched to a gene: 11. CDR3 length equals 17 residues. The germline V gene has CDR1 DFQATT and CDR2 SNEGSKA (reference sequence). The CDR3 protein is CSARPRTSGVLLDTQYF. The CDR3 DNA sequence: TGCAGTGCTAGACCACGGACTAGCGGGGTTCTTTTAGATACGCAGTATTTT.

J is TRBJ1-5 and V is TRBV30; the D gene is possibly TRBD1 (6 bases). There are 16 residues in the CDR3. The ends were cut back, 6 bases at V and 3 bases at J, with 21 bases in the middle. Germline V lookup: CDR1 GTSNPN, CDR2 SVGIG (reference sequence). CDR3 residues: CACRAKRGQNNQPQHF. The CDR3, as DNA: TGTGCCTGCAGAGCGAAACGAGGACAGAACAATCAGCCCCAGCATTTT.

This clonotype was counted at least ten times. The chain couples TRBV29-1 to TRBJ2-7; no firm D call. This CDR3 contains 11 residues. Between the trimmed V and J ends, which lost 5 bases and 1 base, there was a span of 6 bases. Germline V gene sequence: CDR1 SQVTM, CDR2 ANQGSEA. The CDR3 loop is CSVRFSYEQYF. CDR3 sequence (DNA): TGCAGCGTTAGGTTTTCCTACGAGCAGTACTTC.

The chain couples TRBV20-1 to TRBJ2-1; TRBD2 might be the D (6 bases). The ends were cut back, 0 bases at V and 7 bases at J, with 16 bases in the middle. The CDR3 extends over 15 amino acids. Germline loops: CDR1 DFQATT, CDR2 SNEGSKA (reference sequence). CDR3 loop: CSARDPGLRTNEQFF. In DNA, the CDR3 is TGCAGTGCTAGAGATCCGGGACTGAGGACGAATGAGCAGTTCTTC.

On this clonotype itself: One end of the junction varies from germline; a read error may be responsible. The genes are TRBV20-1 and TRBJ2-7, with TRBD2 identical over 7 bases. CDR1 DFQATT and CDR2 SNEGSKA come from the germline V gene (reference sequence). The length of the CDR3 is 16 residues. The CDR3 loop reads CCARDGRGGRTYEQYF. CDR3 bases: TGCTGTGCTAGAGATGGGAGGGGAGGGCGGACTTACGAGCAGTACTTC.

This clonotype was seen ten or more times. CDR3 DNA sequence: TGTGCCAGCAGCCATGACAGGGGCTCTGGGGCCAACGTCCTGACTTTC. It codes for CASSHDRGSGANVLTF. The chain uses TRBV7-9 and TRBJ2-6; TRBD1 matches 8 bases. Germline CDR1 and CDR2: SEHNR and FQNEAQ (reference sequence). The V segment lost 5 bases and the J segment 0 bases; nucleotides outside the gene matches: 3. The CDR3 length is 16 residues.

The V call is TRBV5-1, the J call TRBJ2-1; unclear D gene. This CDR3 region has 15 residues. V lost 1 base and J 5 bases, leaving 13 bases between the germline ends. The germline V gene has CDR1 SGHRS and CDR2 YFSETQ. The CDR3 spells CASSLLGRLHNEQFF. The DNA for the CDR3 is TGCGCCAGCAGCTTGTTAGGAAGGCTTCACAATGAGCAGTTCTTC.

This clonotype turned up a few times. The chain links TRBV7-2 to TRBJ2-7; TRBD2 matches at 8 bases. The CDR3 contains 14 residues. CDR1 and CDR2 from the germline V gene are SGHTA and FQGNSA. V was clipped by 5 bases and J by 3 bases; unmatched bases: 6. CDR3 region: CASSPDLAGYEQYF. The DNA for the CDR3 is TGTGCCAGCAGCCCCGACCTAGCGGGCTACGAGCAGTACTTC.

This clonotype was seen a few times. The J gene is TRBJ2-7, the V gene TRBV18; possibly TRBD1 or TRBD2 for D (5 bases each). Looked up from germline, CDR1 is KGHSH and CDR2 is LQKENI. V lost 4 bases, J lost 0 bases, and 19 bases lay in between. This CDR3 spans 17 amino acids. The chain's CDR3 is CASSRGDLGSLSYEQYF. Written as DNA, the CDR3 is TGTGCCAGCTCACGAGGGGATCTAGGGTCCCTCTCCTACGAGCAGTACTTC.

This clonotype has at least ten counts. The chain couples TRBV5-1 to TRBJ1-5; D unclear. The CDR3 is 15 amino acids. Germline V gene sequence: CDR1 SGHRS, CDR2 YFSETQ. V was clipped by 1 base and J by 0 bases, with 8 bases between them. The CDR3 spells CASSLYPGSNQPQHF. Written as DNA, the CDR3 is TGCGCCAGCAGCTTGTACCCAGGTAGCAATCAGCCCCAGCATTTT.

This clonotype was counted a few times. The chain combines TRBV5-1 with TRBJ2-5; 9 bases map to TRBD2. This CDR3 has 14 amino acids. Germline CDR1 is SGHRS and CDR2 is YFSETQ. V was pared by 4 bases and J by 5 bases, with 6 bases of the junction left unmatched. The CDR3 sequence: CASSVSGSGETQYF. CDR3 sequence (DNA): TGCGCCAGCAGCGTTAGCGGGAGTGGTGAGACCCAGTACTTC.

This clonotype was seen more than once but under ten times. This chain joins TRBV20-1 and TRBJ2-1; 13 bases are shared with TRBD2. The CDR3 has 21 amino acids. Germline V CDR1 and CDR2: DFQATT, SNEGSKA (reference sequence). With V trimmed by 1 base and J by 3 bases, 18 bases remained unmatched. This CDR3 is CSARAQAFNPGLAGLYNEQFF. CDR3 coding DNA: TGCAGTGCTAGAGCACAAGCTTTTAACCCGGGACTAGCGGGACTCTACAATGAGCAGTTCTTC.

The rearrangement links TRBV12-3 or TRBV12-4 to TRBJ2-2; maybe TRBD2 (6 bases). V dropped 5 bases and J dropped 3 bases, with 19 bases sitting between them. This CDR3 comprises 17 residues. This CDR3 is CASSPPLRRVYTGELFF. The CDR3 region has the DNA TGTGCCAGCAGTCCCCCCCTGCGGAGGGTTTACACCGGGGAGCTGTTTTTT.

There are many counts of this clonotype. The gene calls are TRBV10-3 and TRBJ2-4, with D perhaps being TRBD1 or TRBD2 (5 bases each). Germline V gene sequence: CDR1 ENHRY, CDR2 SYGVKD. This CDR3 has 11 amino acids. V was cut by 8 bases and J by 7 bases, with 9 bases left in between. The chain's CDR3 is CAIGDPNIQYF. CDR3 coding DNA: TGTGCCATCGGGGACCCGAACATTCAGTACTTC.

This clonotype was seen only once. This sequence joins TRBV5-1 and TRBJ2-4, with TRBD2 matching 7 bases. Germline-derived CDR1 and CDR2 are SGHRS and YFSETQ. The CDR3 is 21 amino acids. With V trimmed by 1 base and J by 6 bases, 25 bases remained unmatched. CDR3 in amino acids: CASSLWPRLAEQHENLNIQYF. For the CDR3, the DNA is TGCGCCAGCAGCTTGTGGCCTCGGCTAGCGGAACAACACGAAAACCTAAACATTCAGTACTTC.

CDR3 amino acids: CASSYFRGRALAEQFF. Here the CDR3 DNA reads TGTGCCAGCAGTTACTTTCGAGGGAGGGCCCTCGCTGAGCAGTTCTTC. J is TRBJ2-1 and V is TRBV6-2 or TRBV6-3, with TRBD2 identical over 7 bases. The CDR3 loop spans 16 amino acids. V lost 1 base and J lost 9; bases outside the gene matches: 12. Germline CDR1 and CDR2: MNHEY and SVGEGT.

This clonotype showed up just a few times. CDR3 in amino acids: CSARDLGGASFSYEQYF. DNA of the CDR3: TGCAGTGCTAGAGATCTCGGGGGAGCTAGCTTTTCCTACGAGCAGTACTTC. The chain recombines TRBV20-1 with TRBJ2-7; D perhaps matches TRBD2 (6 bases). This CDR3 is 17 amino acids long. V lost 0 bases and J lost 1, with 19 bases in between. The germline gives CDR1 DFQATT, CDR2 SNEGSKA (reference sequence).

This clonotype was detected a few times. The chain links TRBV5-5 to TRBJ2-7; D perhaps matches TRBD2 (6 bases). This CDR3 is 15 amino acids long. Deletions cut 0 bases from V and 0 bases from J, with 10 bases between. From germline, CDR1 is SGHKS and CDR2 YYEKEE (reference sequence). The CDR3 nucleotides read TGTGCCAGCAGCTTGGAGGAGGACTACTCCTACGAGCAGTACTTC. It encodes CASSLEEDYSYEQYF.

The J gene is TRBJ1-5, the V gene TRBV7-9; 10 bases are a match to TRBD1. Trimming cost V 3 bases and J 6 bases; bases outside gene matches: 5. Per the germline V gene, CDR1 is SEHNR and CDR2 is FQNEAQ (reference sequence). The CDR3 sequence is 15 residues long. The CDR3 bases are TGTGCCAGCAGCTTCGGGACAGGGGCGGCTCAGCCCCAGCATTTT. Amino acids: CASSFGTGAAQPQHF. The whole variable domain, filled in from reference TRBV7-9 and TRBJ1-5, reads DTGVSQNPRHKITKRGQNVTFRCDPISEHNRLYWYRQTLGQGPEFLTYFQNEAQLEKSRLLSDRFSAERPKGSFSTLEIQRTEQGDSAMYLCASSFGTGAAQPQHFGDGTRLSIL.

This clonotype has just a few counts. The V gene is TRBV3-1, the J gene TRBJ1-5; no reliable D call. V was shortened by 5 bases and J by 7 bases, with 12 bases between the two germline ends. From germline, CDR1 is LGHDT and CDR2 YNNKEL (reference sequence). CDR3 length: 13 residues. This CDR3 is CASSNQKGQPQHF. The DNA of the CDR3 is TGTGCCAGCAGCAACCAAAAAGGACAGCCCCAGCATTTT.

In its sample, this clonotype was seen a few times. This chain uses TRBV7-9 with TRBJ2-1, with D perhaps TRBD2 (6 bases). This CDR3 region has 13 residues. Germline CDR1 and CDR2: SEHNR and FQNEAQ (reference sequence). Trimming cost V 1 base and J 9 bases, with 10 bases left between them. The CDR3 bases are TGTGCCAGCAGCTTAGTCCAAGCGGGTGAGCAGTTCTTC. Translating it yields CASSLVQAGEQFF. Full variable domain (missing parts from reference TRBV7-9 and TRBJ2-1): DTGVSQNPRHKITKRGQNVTFRCDPISEHNRLYWYRQTLGQGPEFLTYFQNEAQLEKSRLLSDRFSAERPKGSFSTLEIQRTEQGDSAMYLCASSLVQAGEQFFGPGTRLTVL.

This clonotype was found once. This chain uses TRBV6-2 or TRBV6-3 with TRBJ2-5; D ambiguous. The CDR3 has 14 amino acids. V shed 6 bases and J shed 3 bases, with 14 bases lying between them. Germline CDR1 and CDR2: MNHEY and SVGEGT. CDR3: CASRADGPEETQYF. CDR3 bases: TGTGCCAGCAGGGCGGATGGCCCCGAAGAGACCCAGTACTTC.